The text below deals with one TCR beta chain. Its antigen remains undetermined. Per-base qualities were not stored, and no clone one base away is much larger. Libraries came from the immunoSEQ multiplex PCR assay. For the multiplex PCR, a mixture combining 60 forward primers for TCR Vbeta segments and 13 reverse primers for TCR Jbeta segments was used. Amplification of the CDR3 region of rearranged TCR beta genes was performed with a multiplex PCR assay on genomic DNA. Amplified TCR beta libraries were sequenced as 87-base-pair reads on the Illumina HiSeq System. In the original analysis: A later analysis tallied 75 million to 85 million unique TCR beta chains across the 666 repertoires, and roughly 11 million of those chains were shared by two or more donors. Raw reads were error-corrected and collapsed into unique sequences with a nearest-neighbor algorithm that merged closely related sequences to remove PCR and sequencing errors. Alignment of CDR3 sequences to IMGT reference sequences was used to assign V, D and J gene segments. For a sequence to be retained, a match of at least six nucleotides to both a V gene segment and a J gene segment was required. Rearrangements were called productive when the CDR3 lacked stop codons and stayed in frame with V and J; all others were non-productive. CDR3 was defined by IMGT convention, running from the second conserved V-encoded cysteine to the conserved J-encoded phenylalanine. Sequences without an unambiguous match to a single V gene segment were excluded from the earlier analysis of a few hundred of the donors. An earlier analysis of several hundred of the donors called V segments functional above 56.7% productive rearrangements and segregating when the between-donor standard deviation exceeded 5%. A statistical classification framework was developed to diagnose cytomegalovirus status using the catalog of TCR beta chain sequences. A later analysis assigned V and J genes by comparing TCR nucleotide sequences with IMGT/GENE-DB human TR gene sequences. The TCRdist pipeline was used in a later analysis to assign CDR3 sequences and most-parsimonious VDJ recombination scenarios. A later analysis defined each TCR beta chain by its CDR3 amino acid sequence plus V-gene family, and excluded reads lacking a unique V-gene family. A later analysis removed 550 to 650 highly shared, low-generation-probability nucleotide sequences to deal with suspected cross-contamination and a sequencing artifact. In a later analysis, a clonal expansion index for each public chain was calculated from normalized within-repertoire ranks of inferred template counts. In a later analysis, generation probabilities were computed using a VDJ recombination model fitted to out-of-frame rearrangements, and the results were checked against IGoR. Hypergeometric tests were used in a later analysis to score TCR-TCR, TCR-HLA and TCR-CMV co-occurrence, with a repertoire-size bias correction applied to the TCR pairs. False discovery rates were estimated in a later analysis by permuting HLA or CMV assignments 20 times. In a later analysis, co-occurring TCRs were grouped using DBSCAN, with TCRdist sequence similarity added in when clustering inside HLA-allele-positive subsets. For co-occurrence clustering, repertoires with fewer than 30,000 or more than 120,000 public chains were excluded, along with four to six repertoires with anomalous nucleotide sharing. TCRdb mirrors the immuneACCESS table, restricted to in-frame sequences. Some clones are absent from its copies; in checked studies, under half trace to an unresolved V gene, and the reason for the others is unknown. That table furnishes V, J and clone size, whereas the DNA furnished D and trimming. The sample includes under 150,000 clones, with around 84% observed a single time. About 3% of the sample goes to the ten largest clones.

This specimen comes from a study of cytomegalovirus exposure and HLA in healthy donors (dated by TCRdb to 2017 to 2019). About the study as a whole: According to an earlier analysis of 587 of the donors, about 179 million T cells yielded 100 million or so unique TCR beta sequences and less than 300 Gb of sequence data. About 330 gigabases of sequencing data and 70 million to 100 million unique TCR sequences made up an early release that covered 500 to 700 HLA-typed donors. Of the roughly 400 genotyped donors, approximately 83% fell in the genetic ancestry cluster associated with self-reported Caucasian donors. The study aimed to test whether signatures of past pathogen exposure could be identified by cataloging public T cell receptors. Using immunosequencing, the study profiled T cell repertoires from about 610 subjects and related those repertoires to cytomegalovirus serostatus. A separate validation cohort of more than 100 different subjects was used in addition to the roughly 640-subject first cohort. The study combined high-throughput TCR immunosequencing, statistical association of individual TCRs with disease status, and machine learning to predict cytomegalovirus infection status. In a later analysis, previously published TCR beta repertoires from several hundred donors were re-analyzed and high-resolution HLA genotyping was added so that TCR occurrence patterns could be studied. Rather than drawing on any new phenotypic data, the later analysis identified candidate immune exposures from TCR beta sequences and the way those sequences occurred across donors. To decide whether each TCR beta V gene segment behaved as functional or pseudogenic, an earlier analysis of some 600 of the donors relied on high-throughput TCR beta sequencing. Donor age, sex, ethnicity and CMV serostatus were compiled together with the repertoire data. Genome-wide SNP genotypes for about 65% of the roughly 700 donors were used in a later genetic analysis, which treated that subset as a discovery cohort. Every discovery cohort repertoire had been produced on one sequencing platform. Both class I and class II loci were covered by HLA typing, at four-digit resolution. The number of typed donors differed by locus: roughly 629-630 for A, B, C, DRB1 and DQB1; some 500 for DQA1; around 580 for DPA1; and around 470 for DPB1. Roughly five DR-DQ haplotypes were handled as single units for association and clustering because linkage in the cohort was strong. Among around 400 genotyped donors of the cohort, an average of roughly 230,000 unique TCR beta nucleotide sequences was sequenced per donor, of which 15% to 20% were non-productive.

Inclusive of the bounding cysteine and phenylalanine, the CDR3 is 18 residues long. Only the CDR3 DNA stays, 54 bases, in frame from base 1. Trimming takes 3 bases off V and 0 bases off J; junction bases not matched to a gene: 6. Via the germline V gene, CDR1 is MDHEN and CDR2 SYDVKM. In total, approximately 610 healthy bone marrow donors made up the cohort. All cohort members were sampled while nominally healthy, although unrecorded immune exposures were likely present. The donor was CMV seropositive and belonged to the group of 250 to 300 seropositive cohort members. Every donor gave a peripheral blood sample, and the peripheral blood mononuclear cells from that sample were used for TCR beta sequencing. Genomic DNA extraction from the blood cell samples was performed with the Qiagen DNeasy Blood Extraction Kit. What the work shows at the level of the full study, not this receptor alone: For the cohort, immune exposure information was limited to CMV serostatus. According to a later analysis, most CMV-associated TCR beta chains appeared to be HLA-restricted, and the HLA associations seemed to be driven largely by CMV exposure. In a later analysis, HLA-associated TCR beta chains were found to be more clonally expanded and to have lower generation probabilities than equally common non-associated chains. When HLA alleles, especially DR and DQ, strongly co-occurred, TCR associations were difficult to assign to individual alleles. A further reported finding was that TCR beta sequences accurately predicted the HLA-A and HLA-B alleles for most subjects in the first cohort. Because the 87-base-pair reads could not distinguish some IMGT-functional V segments, including TRBV6-2 and TRBV6-3, those segments were excluded. In a later analysis, TCR association rates were found to vary across HLA loci, with the most associated TCRs seen for DRB1 alleles and the fewest for HLA-C alleles. Correlated functional status among segregating V segments might reflect linkage disequilibrium, but an unknown experimental factor could not be ruled out. The authors suggested that the approach could potentially be generalized to other disease states and immunological phenotypes. A later genetic analysis associated a missense DCLRE1C variant with V-gene and J-gene trimming of TCR beta chains, and an independent cohort replicated the association. Most TCR sequences were observed very rarely across donors, whereas some public TCRs were present in many individuals. In vitro tests confirmed that three of the cytomegalovirus-associated TCR beta chains recognize cytomegalovirus antigens. Because HLA typing was unavailable for some donors at each locus, only the typed subset was used in association tests. In an earlier analysis of about 550 of the donors, most TCR beta V segments were observed in productive rearrangements about 87% or about 30% of the time, broadly matching IMGT annotations. The sequencing pipeline was judged likely to have produced a cluster of highly shared sequence variants as a technical artifact. Fewer than 20 rarely observed V segments, including chromosome 9 orphons, were excluded from the earlier analysis of just under 600 of the donors because counts were too low. The study gave a list of some 150 TCR beta chains associated with cytomegalovirus. Only TCR beta chains were sequenced in this cohort, and the absence of alpha or paired-chain data limited detectable features. Cytomegalovirus status was reported to be diagnosed by the classifier with high specificity and sensitivity in both the original and validation cohorts. The presence/absence analyses assumed that sequencing depth was roughly uniform across donors, and that assumption may not be true. Compared with the 666-donor mean, donors in an Asian-associated ancestry cluster had fewer N-insertions in productive TCRs, according to a later genetic analysis. At a false discovery rate of 0.05, a later analysis linked 15,000 to 20,000 TCR beta sequences to specific HLA alleles. A later analysis reported that several top co-occurrence clusters appeared linked to parvovirus B19, influenza, CMV and Epstein-Barr virus.

The sequence derives from a man aged 40-49 years in good health and CMV-seropositive. Sequencing was performed on PBMCs. The sequence links TRBV28 to TRBJ2-1, with 12 central nucleotides matching TRBD2. CDR3 reads: CASSLLVGLAGSYNEQFF. The nucleotide sequence is TGTGCCAGCAGTTTGCTAGTGGGACTAGCGGGCTCCTACAATGAGCAGTTCTTC. With the rest looked up from the reference TRBV28 and TRBJ2-1 genes rather than sequenced, the full variable domain is DVKVTQSSRYLVKRTGEKVFLECVQDMDHENMFWYRQDPGLGLRLIYFSYDVKMKEKGDIPEGYSVSREKKERFSLILESASTNQTSMYLCASSLLVGLAGSYNEQFFGPGTRLTVL.